The present TCR delta chain was sequenced within a study of Vδ1+ human thymocytes. The study's findings and limits: Roughly 22% of thymic delta-chain sequences were Vdelta2, with few Vdelta3, unlike blood Vdelta1+ controls. Many TRG clonotypes were shared between donors; TRD repertoires were essentially private. Bulk data may be misread because of unexpected Vdelta2 sequences. Thymic TRG and TRD repertoires appeared highly polyclonal, with Gaussian CDR3 length distributions.

This CDR3 comprises 19 residues. The V end was cut by 0 bases, the J end by 0 bases, with 20 bases between. Germline V gene data show CDR1 as TSWWSYY and CDR2 as QGS. The sample holds a few counts of this clone. The antigen is undetermined. Sequences come from RNA converted to cDNA by reverse transcription. Pooled V-gene forward primers with one constant-region reverse primer generated the CDR3 amplicons by multiplex PCR. TCRdb redid clone calling on the multiplex PCR reads using CATT. The data show tens of thousands of delta-chain clones, with over 7% seen just once and approximately 1% held by the top ten. Thymocytes were sorted as CD3+ TCRVdelta1+ TCRVdelta2- after alphabeta T cell depletion.

The V and J genes are TRDV1 and TRDJ1; tentative D call: TRDD3 (6 bases). The source is a child under two years old who had congenital heart surgery. The sequencing sample was made of Vdelta1+ gamma-delta thymocytes from the thymus. The subset denotes: FACS-sorted CD3+ TCRalphabeta- TCRVdelta1+ TCRVdelta2- thymocytes. The CDR3 spells CALGELRPARLGYTDKLIF. As DNA, the CDR3 is TGTGCTCTTGGGGAACTGCGTCCTGCCCGACTGGGATACACCGATAAACTCATCTTT.